This T cell receptor beta chain was documented in a study of vaccination and CD4 T cells after COVID-19. V was clipped by 8 bases and J by 4 bases, with 15 bases between them. Germline V gene sequence: CDR1 DFQATT, CDR2 SNEGSKA (reference sequence). The CDR3 runs 13 residues. The sample's treatment: approximately nine-day PBMC culture with coronavirus spike peptide pools or control peptides (ViraFEST assay). At the Johns Hopkins FTIC core, DNA taken from cultured CD4+ T cells was sequenced by way of the Oncomine TCR Beta short-read assay. TCRdb recomputed calls from the PCR reads with MiXCR, one row per CDR3 protein. In the table there are about 11,000 distinct CDR3 sequences, about 54% of which are singletons. This clonotype has just a few counts. The antigen is unknown.

The sample consisted of CD4+ T cells from blood, cultured in vitro. The gene calls are TRBV20-1 and TRBJ2-1; possibly TRBD2 for D (6 bases). This clonotype was obtained from a human donor who had recovered from COVID-19. This CDR3 reads CSWFGGDYNEQFF. In DNA form, the CDR3 reads TGCAGTTGGTTTGGAGGGGATTACAATGAGCAGTTCTTC.